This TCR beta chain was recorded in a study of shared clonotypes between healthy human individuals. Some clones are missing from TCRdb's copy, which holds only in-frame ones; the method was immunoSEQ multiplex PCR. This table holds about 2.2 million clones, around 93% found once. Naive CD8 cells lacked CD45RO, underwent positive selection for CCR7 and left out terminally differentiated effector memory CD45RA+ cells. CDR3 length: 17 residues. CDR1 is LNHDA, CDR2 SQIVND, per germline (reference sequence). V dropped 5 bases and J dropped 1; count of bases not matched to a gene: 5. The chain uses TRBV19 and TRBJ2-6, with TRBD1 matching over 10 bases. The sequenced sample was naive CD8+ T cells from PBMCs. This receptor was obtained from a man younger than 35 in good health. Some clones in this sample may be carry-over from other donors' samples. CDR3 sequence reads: CASSPGTGDSGANVLTF. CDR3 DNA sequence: TGTGCCAGTAGTCCCGGGACAGGGGATTCTGGGGCCAACGTCCTGACTTTC.